Below, 20 T cell receptor beta chains from the same sample are listed, as sequenced in a study of T cell responses to AZD1222 COVID-19 vaccine. Libraries were prepared by immunoSEQ multiplex PCR; TCRdb keeps only in-frame clonotypes and omits some of them. This table holds more than 80,000 clones, roughly 88% found once. Sequencing used peripheral blood, obtained on day 0 of AZD1222 vaccination. These receptors all come from an adult in good health.

This clone was picked up one time. The J gene is TRBJ2-7, the V gene TRBV9; D is perhaps TRBD2 (5 bases). V was pared by 4 bases and J by 9 bases, with 17 bases between. Germline V gene data show CDR1 as SGDLS and CDR2 as YYNGEE. The CDR3 totals 13 residues. CDR3 loop: CASSPLRDLGQYF. Here the CDR3 DNA reads TGTGCCAGCAGCCCCCTACGGGATTTGGGGCAGTACTTC.

This chain uses TRBV2 with TRBJ2-1, with TRBD2 matching 7 bases. Germline values: CDR1 SNHLY, CDR2 FYNNEI. The CDR3 totals 13 residues. J gave up 3 bases and V 6 bases, and 2 bases lay outside the gene matches. The CDR3 region has the DNA TGTGCCAGCAGGGGCGGGGGCTACAATGAGCAGTTCTTC. This codes for CASRGGGYNEQFF.

This clone was counted between two and nine times. V and J are TRBV27 and TRBJ1-2; D not resolved. V lost 5 bases, J lost 3 bases, and 16 bases lay in between. Germline V CDR1 and CDR2: MNHEY, SMNVEV (reference sequence). The CDR3 sequence is 15 residues long. CDR3 sequence: CASSASKRQDYGYTF. The DNA of the CDR3 is TGTGCCAGCAGTGCTTCGAAGCGGCAAGACTATGGCTACACCTTC.

The chain has TRBV6-5 and TRBJ1-6; maybe TRBD1 (6 bases). Trimming took 2 bases from V and 7 from J, leaving 12 bases between them. This CDR3 region has 15 residues. CDR1 is MNHEY and CDR2 is SVGAGI in the germline V gene. The CDR3: CASSYTTGSNSPLHF. The CDR3 DNA reads as TGTGCCAGCAGTTACACAACAGGGAGCAATTCACCCCTCCACTTT.

This chain joins TRBV4-3 and TRBJ2-7; 8 bases agree with TRBD2. From germline, CDR1 is LGHNA and CDR2 YSLEER. The trim removed 1 base at V and 2 bases at J, leaving 10 bases unmatched. CDR3 length: 17 amino acids. The CDR3 here is CASSQGIRAGVPYEQYF. The CDR3 DNA reads as TGCGCCAGCAGCCAAGGGATAAGAGCGGGGGTTCCCTACGAGCAGTACTTC.

This chain links TRBV19 with TRBJ2-2, with 7 nucleotides matching TRBD1. There are 14 residues in the CDR3. Looked up from germline, CDR1 is LNHDA and CDR2 is SQIVND (reference sequence). V lost 5 bases to trimming and J lost 6 bases; unmatched junction nucleotides: 6. CDR3: CASSWDSRAGELFF. The CDR3 DNA follows: TGTGCCAGTAGTTGGGACAGCCGGGCCGGGGAGCTGTTTTTT.

Details on this clone: Since a far larger clone is one base different, this is likely a read error. The gene calls are TRBV3-1 (or the pseudogene TRBV3-2) and TRBJ2-7; a possible D gene is TRBD1 (6 bases). CDR3 length: 13 residues. Per the germline V gene, CDR1 is LGHDT and CDR2 is YNNKEL (reference sequence). The V end was cut by 4 bases, the J end by 1 base, with 8 bases between. CDR3 in amino acids: CASSPTGSYEQYF. DNA of the CDR3: TGTGCCAGCAGCCCTACAGGGTCCTACGAGCAGTACTTC.

V gene TRBV7-2 combines with J gene TRBJ1-2; 9 bases map to TRBD1. V was clipped by 5 bases and J by 5 bases; unmatched bases: 9. CDR1 is SGHTA, CDR2 FQGNSA, per germline. The CDR3 is made up of 15 amino acids. The CDR3: CASSMSRDRAYGYTF. The CDR3 DNA reads as TGTGCCAGCAGCATGAGCCGGGACAGGGCGTATGGCTACACCTTC.

The rearrangement uses TRBV7-6 and TRBJ2-5; a weak D match, TRBD1 (5 bases). Germline CDR1 is SGHVS and CDR2 is FNYEAQ. The CDR3 runs to 16 residues. With 1 base removed from V and 2 bases from J, the gap between germline ends came to 14 bases. CDR3 sequence: CASSLGKGRTQETQYF. The DNA for the CDR3 is TGTGCCAGCAGCTTAGGGAAAGGGCGGACACAAGAGACCCAGTACTTC.

The V and J genes are TRBV7-2 and TRBJ1-1, with TRBD1 matching 7 bases. Germline CDR1 and CDR2: SGHTA and FQGNSA. The trim removed 5 bases at V and 4 bases at J, leaving 16 bases unmatched. The CDR3 runs to 17 residues. The CDR3 reads CASSPIRQGRRGTEAFF. CDR3 sequence (DNA): TGTGCCAGCAGCCCTATCCGACAGGGCCGACGGGGCACTGAAGCTTTCTTT.

The rearrangement uses TRBV30 and TRBJ1-2; D is uncertain. The V gene lost 5 bases and the J gene lost 6 bases, with 13 bases spanning the gap. Germline CDR1 is GTSNPN and CDR2 is SVGIG (reference sequence). The CDR3 has 12 amino acids. As DNA, the CDR3 is TGTGCCTGGGATGTTGTGAGGGATGGCTACACCTTC. It codes for CAWDVVRDGYTF.

The V and J genes are TRBV6-4 and TRBJ1-1; D remains ambiguous. CDR1 MRHNA and CDR2 SNTAGT come from the germline V gene. Trimming stripped 2 bases from V and 2 bases from J, with 12 bases between. The CDR3 extends over 15 amino acids. The CDR3 sequence: CASSDAYGPNTEAFF. DNA for the CDR3: TGTGCCAGCAGTGACGCATACGGACCTAACACTGAAGCTTTCTTT.

This chain links TRBV9 with TRBJ1-2; possible D gene TRBD1, 5 bases. This CDR3 spans 18 amino acids. V shed 4 bases and J shed 3 bases, with 25 bases lying between them. CDR1 SGDLS and CDR2 YYNGEE come from the germline V gene. Here the CDR3 reads CASSSRGGLRQRDYGYTF. In DNA form, the CDR3 reads TGTGCCAGCAGCAGCCGGGGCGGCCTAAGACAACGTGACTATGGCTACACCTTC.

The chain employs TRBV7-8 and TRBJ2-3; perhaps TRBD2 as D (5 bases). CDR1 is SGHVS, CDR2 FQNEAQ, per germline. The CDR3 spans 18 residues. The V and J ends lost 3 bases and 0 bases respectively, with 19 bases between them. DNA of the CDR3: TGTGCCAGCAGCTTCTGGGAATGGACGACTAAAAGCACAGATACGCAGTATTTT. Protein: CASSFWEWTTKSTDTQYF.

The chain has TRBV2 and TRBJ2-3, with D unresolved. Germline V lookup: CDR1 SNHLY, CDR2 FYNNEI. This CDR3 has 12 residues. V was shortened by 3 bases and J by 3 bases, with 4 bases between the two germline ends. CDR3 DNA: TGTGCCAGCAGTGACTATACAGATACGCAGTATTTT. Translating it yields CASSDYTDTQYF.

The chain carries TRBV19 and TRBJ2-6; D call uncertain. Trimming pared 6 bases from V and 2 bases from J, leaving 11 bases between. The germline V gene encodes CDR1 LNHDA and CDR2 SQIVND (reference sequence). The CDR3 sequence is 15 residues long. For the CDR3, the DNA is TGTGCCAGTAGCCCGAGGAGCGCTGGGGCCAACGTCCTGACTTTC. This encodes CASSPRSAGANVLTF. Using reference TRBV19 and TRBJ2-6 for the parts outside the CDR3, the full variable domain is DGGITQSPKYLFRKEGQNVTLSCEQNLNHDAMYWYRQDPGQGLRLIYYSQIVNDFQKGDIAEGYSVSREKKESFPLTVTSAQKNPTAFYLCASSPRSAGANVLTFGAGSRLTVL.

This rearrangement joins TRBV15 to TRBJ1-1; 9 nucleotides align to TRBD1. The CDR3 extends over 16 amino acids. V shed 0 bases, J shed 4 bases, and the junction held 6 bases outside the gene matches. Germline CDR1 and CDR2: LNHNV and YYDKDF (reference sequence). The DNA for the CDR3 is TGTGCCACCAGCAGAGATACAGGGGGCCCGGGCACTGAAGCTTTCTTT. Encoded protein: CATSRDTGGPGTEAFF.

This clone showed up just once. V usage is TRBV27 and J usage is TRBJ1-1; 7 positions match TRBD1. CDR3 size: 15 residues. Per the germline V gene, CDR1 is MNHEY and CDR2 is SMNVEV (reference sequence). The ends lost 8 bases at V and 5 bases at J; junction bases unmatched: 14. CDR3: CASLPSPGGRTEAFF. Written as DNA, the CDR3 is TGTGCCAGCCTCCCGTCACCAGGGGGGAGGACTGAAGCTTTCTTT.

The rearrangement uses TRBV10-3 and TRBJ1-1; D is uncertain. The germline gives CDR1 ENHRY, CDR2 SYGVKD. Between the trimmed V and J ends, which lost 0 bases and 2 bases, there was a span of 4 bases. The CDR3 length is 13 residues. The CDR3 reads CAISESVNTEAFF. The CDR3 region has the DNA TGTGCCATCAGTGAGTCAGTTAACACTGAAGCTTTCTTT.

This rearrangement joins TRBV5-4 to TRBJ1-5, with TRBD1 identical over 7 bases. The CDR3 spans 15 residues. V shed 2 bases, J shed 3 bases, and the junction held 5 bases outside the gene matches. The germline V gene has CDR1 SGHNT and CDR2 YYREEE (reference sequence). The chain's CDR3 is CASSLQGTLNQPQHF. CDR3 DNA: TGTGCCAGCAGCTTACAGGGGACACTCAATCAGCCCCAGCATTTT.